This TCR beta chain is from a study of response to subunit inactivated influenza vaccine. Study-wide findings and caveats: It was suggested by the authors that few new T cells are recruited by each seasonal influenza vaccination.

As concerns this clonotype: Its antigen is as yet unknown.

This CDR3 spans 14 amino acids. Trimming cost V 3 bases and J 0 bases, with 8 bases left between them. Germline lookup yields CDR1 DFQATT and CDR2 SNEGSKA (reference sequence). One entry per CDR3 protein results from TCRdb running MiXCR on the RT-PCR reads. The table includes hundreds of thousands of distinct CDR3 sequences, around 13% detected once. The rearrangement uses TRBV20-1 and TRBJ2-2, with D unclear. The sample consisted of PBMCs from blood, taken 14 to 15 days before vaccination. The sequence was obtained from a man aged 50 to 59 who received an inactivated influenza vaccine. CDR3 residues: CSARSRPNTGELFF. CDR3 DNA: TGCAGTGCTAGGAGCCGCCCGAACACCGGGGAGCTGTTTTTT.